The 10 T cell receptor beta chains below all came from one sample that was sequenced in a study of cytomegalovirus exposure and HLA in healthy donors. The PCR used 60 Vbeta and 13 Jbeta primers. Sequencing used immunoSEQ multiplex PCR; TCRdb keeps in-frame clones, though not all of them. Of roughly 52,000 clones detected, around 78% appear once; the ten largest clones hold approximately 1.4%. The specimen sequenced was PBMCs. The source of these receptors is a female donor in good health and CMV-seronegative.

This clone was picked up one time. The gene calls are TRBV6-1 and TRBJ2-1, with no clear D. Trimming stripped 2 bases from V and 0 bases from J, with 11 bases between. The CDR3 has 16 amino acids. CDR1 is MNHNS and CDR2 is SASEGT in the germline V gene. The CDR3 coding sequence is TGTGCCAGCAGTGAATGGCCCACCGTCTCCTACAATGAGCAGTTCTTC. Residues: CASSEWPTVSYNEQFF.

The table lists this clone with a count of one. The chain employs TRBV4-1 and TRBJ1-2, with 9 bases identical to TRBD1. The germline V gene has CDR1 MGHRA and CDR2 YSYEKL. The V and J ends lost 1 base and 12 bases, in that order; junction bases with no gene match: 3. The CDR3 sequence is 12 residues long. The CDR3 is CASSQGQGEDTF. In DNA, the CDR3 is TGCGCCAGCAGCCAAGGACAGGGGGAGGACACCTTC.

The chain uses TRBV19 and TRBJ1-5; no clear D. CDR1 and CDR2 (germline): LNHDA, SQIVND (reference sequence). Trimming took 3 bases from V and 5 from J, leaving 8 bases between them. There are 13 residues in the CDR3. As DNA, the CDR3 is TGTGCCAGTAGTATGGGAGGAGATCAGCCCCAGCATTTT. Translation gives CASSMGGDQPQHF.

The chain employs TRBV19 and TRBJ2-3; TRBD1 aligns across 7 bases. The CDR3 covers 15 residues. V was clipped by 6 bases and J by 0 bases; unmatched bases: 6. The germline V gene has CDR1 LNHDA and CDR2 SQIVND (reference sequence). CDR3 loop: CASSMGQLSTDTQYF. CDR3 nucleotides: TGTGCCAGTAGCATGGGACAGCTGAGCACAGATACGCAGTATTTT.

This chain joins TRBV10-1 and TRBJ2-2; 8 positions agree with TRBD1. Germline-derived CDR1 and CDR2 are WNHNN and SYGVQD (reference sequence). This CDR3 has 15 residues. Unmatched junction bases numbered 5, after V lost 4 bases and J lost 4 bases. In nucleotides, the CDR3 is TGCGCCAGCAGTGCCCACAGGGGGAGCACCGGGGAGCTGTTTTTT. Protein sequence: CASSAHRGSTGELFF.

The chain uses TRBV7-2 and TRBJ1-1, with D maybe TRBD1 (5 bases). The ends were cut back, 2 bases at V and 4 bases at J, with 14 bases in the middle. Germline values: CDR1 SGHTA, CDR2 FQGNSA. The CDR3 length is 15 residues. The chain's CDR3 is CASSLNRGGVTEAFF. The CDR3 DNA reads as TGTGCCAGCAGCTTAAATAGGGGAGGGGTCACTGAAGCTTTCTTT.

The V gene is TRBV2, the J gene TRBJ1-2; 11 bases are a match to TRBD1. The CDR3 totals 14 residues. Trimming removed 5 bases from V and 10 bases from J; junction bases left unmatched: 9. Per germline, CDR1 SNHLY and CDR2 FYNNEI. Here the CDR3 reads CASSPKGTGGFYTF. CDR3 bases: TGTGCCAGCAGTCCAAAGGGGACAGGGGGTTTCTACACCTTC.

The rearrangement uses TRBV9 and TRBJ2-1; D remains unclear. V lost 0 bases, J lost 0 bases, and 13 bases lay in between. CDR1 and CDR2 (germline): SGDLS, YYNGEE. CDR3 size: 17 residues. The CDR3 DNA follows: TGTGCCAGCAGCGTAGGGGTAGCCTTTAGCTCCTACAATGAGCAGTTCTTC. This codes for CASSVGVAFSSYNEQFF. Full variable domain (rest looked up from reference TRBV9 and TRBJ2-1): DSGVTQTPKHLITATGQRVTLRCSPRSGDLSVYWYQQSLDQGLQFLIQYYNGEERAKGNILERFSAQQFPDLHSELNLSSLELGDSALYFCASSVGVAFSSYNEQFFGPGTRLTVL.

This clone was seen a single time. The V gene is TRBV28, the J gene TRBJ1-3; 7 bases fit TRBD1. The ends lost 8 bases at V and 0 bases at J; junction bases unmatched: 7. The CDR3 spans 15 residues. CDR1 and CDR2 from the germline V gene are MDHEN and SYDVKM. CDR3 sequence reads: CASRTGDISGNTIYF. CDR3 bases: TGTGCCAGCCGGACAGGTGATATCTCTGGAAACACCATATATTTT.

V and J are TRBV5-8 and TRBJ2-2; D uncertain. The V gene's germline CDR1 is SGHTS and CDR2 YDEGEE. The V end lost 1 base, the J end lost 2 bases, and 9 bases lay between the germline ends. CDR3 length: 15 amino acids. The CDR3 DNA follows: TGTGCCAGCAGCTTGATTCTGTCTAACACCGGGGAGCTGTTTTTT. Translation: CASSLILSNTGELFF.